Here is one T cell receptor (beta chain) with its context. Its antigen is still unknown. Germline lookup yields CDR1 SGDLS and CDR2 YYNGEE. The CDR3 is 15 residues long. The ends were cut back, 4 bases at V and 0 bases at J, with 10 bases in the middle. Ipilimumab, 1 mg/kg, started 14 to 28 days after autologous transplant. Dosing: nivolumab 3 mg/kg IV, weeks 1, 4, 7, 10, then every two weeks to week 26. Profiling relied on immunoSEQ multiplex PCR, and the TCRdb table lists in-frame clones only, not all of them. The table lists over 80,000 clones, around 80% of them singletons, with 2.2% in the top ten. This sample was taken from a study of ipilimumab plus nivolumab after autologous stem cell transplantation. General study findings and limits: Authors suggest TCR repertoire, Treg phenotype and gut microbiota support further study.

The chain is built from TRBV9 and TRBJ2-2; D may be TRBD1 (5 bases). The sequence was collected from a male donor with diffuse large B-cell lymphoma. The sequenced sample was PBMCs, obtained in a trial of ipilimumab plus nivolumab as post-transplant consolidation. CDR3 amino acids: CASSLKGSNTGELFF. CDR3 bases: TGTGCCAGCAGCCTCAAGGGGTCGAACACCGGGGAGCTGTTTTTT.